These 27 T cell receptor beta chains were all obtained from the same sample, sequenced in a study of blood T cell repertoires in COVID-19 (dated by TCRdb to the early 2020s). Library construction relied on the immunoSEQ multiplex PCR assay. TCRdb obtained this table from immuneACCESS and retained in-frame rearrangements with V and J assigned. These tables miss some clones; where compared with another copy, unresolved V genes account for less than half of the shortfall, and the remainder is unexplained. The sample yields roughly 120,000 clones; roughly 86% were counted once. The ten largest account for 5% to 6% of the sample. Sequencing was done on a sample of peripheral blood. Receptors originate from a human donor in a cohort sampled during active COVID-19.

V is TRBV2 and J is TRBJ2-3, with TRBD2 matching 7 bases. V gave up 7 bases and J gave up 0 bases; unmatched junction bases: 7. The germline V gene has CDR1 SNHLY and CDR2 FYNNEI. The CDR3 runs 15 residues. CDR3 protein: CASTRASGSTDTQYF. The CDR3 DNA reads TGTGCCAGCACGAGGGCTAGCGGTAGCACAGATACGCAGTATTTT.

The rearrangement links TRBV3-1 (or the pseudogene TRBV3-2) to TRBJ2-2, with 7 bases identical to TRBD2. In germline, CDR1 is LGHDT, CDR2 YNNKEL (reference sequence). The CDR3 runs to 19 residues. The junction had 13 bases not matched to a gene; V was cut back by 1 base and J by 2 bases. The CDR3 protein is CASSQVLSSGLLNTGELFF. The CDR3 DNA reads as TGTGCCAGCAGCCAAGTATTATCTAGCGGATTACTAAACACCGGGGAGCTGTTTTTT.

This rearrangement joins TRBV6-2 or TRBV6-3 to TRBJ2-1, with a weak D call TRBD2 (5 bases). Trimming shortened V by 2 bases and J by 0 bases, and 11 bases separated the two germline ends. The CDR3 extends over 16 amino acids. From germline, CDR1 is MNHEY and CDR2 SVGEGT. DNA of the CDR3: TGTGCCAGCAGTTACGGGGAGCAGAGCTCCTACAATGAGCAGTTCTTC. Translated: CASSYGEQSSYNEQFF.

The chain joins TRBV5-1 to TRBJ2-1; 7 positions agree with TRBD2. This CDR3 contains 14 residues. V lost 2 bases and J lost 5; bases outside the gene matches: 4. The germline gives CDR1 SGHRS, CDR2 YFSETQ. As DNA, the CDR3 is TGCGCCAGCAGCTTCCAGCGGGGCCACAATGAGCAGTTCTTC. Protein product: CASSFQRGHNEQFF.

The chain combines TRBV11-2 with TRBJ2-3, with 9 bases matching TRBD2. CDR1 SGHAT and CDR2 FQNNGV come from the germline V gene. Trimming took 5 bases from V and 0 from J; bases not matched to a gene: 6. This CDR3 is 16 amino acids long. This CDR3 reads CASSRGTSLSTDTQYF. CDR3 nucleotides: TGTGCCAGCAGCCGCGGGACTAGCTTAAGCACAGATACGCAGTATTTT.

The chain couples TRBV5-1 to TRBJ1-4; 10 bases are shared with TRBD1. CDR3 size: 18 residues. From germline, CDR1 is SGHRS and CDR2 YFSETQ. The junction had 13 bases not matched to a gene; V was cut back by 4 bases and J by 4 bases. The CDR3 spells CASSGGTGETGFNEKLFF. In nucleotides, the CDR3 is TGCGCCAGCAGCGGAGGGACAGGGGAAACGGGATTTAATGAAAAACTGTTTTTT.

The genes are TRBV6-1 and TRBJ1-2; D gene unclear. With 0 bases removed from V and 10 bases from J, the gap between germline ends came to 12 bases. CDR1 and CDR2 (germline): MNHNS, SASEGT. This CDR3 contains 13 residues. CDR3: CASSEAEGRVYTF. The DNA of the CDR3 is TGTGCCAGCAGTGAAGCGGAAGGGAGAGTCTACACCTTC.

This clone showed up just a few times. The J gene is TRBJ2-1, the V gene TRBV7-9, with 8 bases identical to TRBD2. V trimming: 5 bases; J trimming: 6 bases; junction bases outside the gene matches: 9. This CDR3 comprises 15 residues. From germline, CDR1 is SEHNR and CDR2 FQNEAQ (reference sequence). The CDR3, as DNA: TGTGCCAGCAGCCCCGTGCTAGCGGGTTTCAATGAGCAGTTCTTC. Translated, it gives CASSPVLAGFNEQFF.

This sequence joins TRBV5-6 and TRBJ1-3; possibly TRBD1 for D (6 bases). Germline V gene sequence: CDR1 SGHDT, CDR2 YYEEEE. With 2 bases removed from V and 4 bases from J, the gap between germline ends came to 13 bases. This CDR3 spans 15 amino acids. The CDR3 DNA reads as TGTGCCAGCAGCTTCGTTTCAGGGGCGGGAAACACCATATATTTT. Residues: CASSFVSGAGNTIYF.

J is TRBJ2-1 and V is TRBV2; D unresolved. In germline, CDR1 is SNHLY, CDR2 FYNNEI. CDR3 size: 11 residues. The V end lost 8 bases, the J end lost 5 bases, and 7 bases lay between the germline ends. CDR3 DNA: TGTGCCAGCGGGCTTCACAATGAGCAGTTCTTC. Amino acids: CASGLHNEQFF.

This clone came up a few times. The chain is built from TRBV3-1 (or the pseudogene TRBV3-2) and TRBJ2-2, with 7 bases lining up with TRBD2. The CDR3 runs to 16 residues. The V segment lost 5 bases and the J segment 0 bases; nucleotides outside the gene matches: 6. Germline V gene sequence: CDR1 LGHDT, CDR2 YNNKEL (reference sequence). CDR3 sequence (DNA): TGTGCCAGCAGCTCCCGACTAGCCTCGAACACCGGGGAGCTGTTTTTT. It specifies CASSSRLASNTGELFF.

The chain is built from TRBV6-2 or TRBV6-3 and TRBJ2-1; 9 nucleotides match TRBD2. The CDR3 has 17 amino acids. Trimming cost V 0 bases and J 0 bases; bases outside gene matches: 3. Germline CDR1 is MNHEY and CDR2 is SVGEGT. The CDR3 sequence is CASSYSVSGGSYNEQFF. The CDR3 DNA is TGTGCCAGCAGTTACTCTGTTAGCGGGGGCTCCTACAATGAGCAGTTCTTC.

The chain couples TRBV6-5 to TRBJ2-7; 13 nucleotides match TRBD2. Germline loops: CDR1 MNHEY, CDR2 SVGAGI. This CDR3 is 14 amino acids long. Unmatched junction bases numbered 6, after V lost 5 bases and J lost 8 bases. The DNA of the CDR3 is TGTGCCAGCAGTCCTGGGACTAGCGGGACCAAGCAGTACTTC. Residues: CASSPGTSGTKQYF.

This clone was counted once. Here the CDR3 reads CASSQEVLGDIQYF. The DNA of the CDR3 is TGCGCCAGCAGCCAAGAGGTCTTAGGGGACATTCAGTACTTC. The J gene is TRBJ2-4, the V gene TRBV4-3, with TRBD1 as a possible D gene (5 bases). The CDR3 is 14 residues long. The V and J ends lost 0 bases and 8 bases respectively, with 11 bases between them. The germline CDR1 and CDR2 sequences are LGHNA and YSLEER.

This chain connects TRBV2 to TRBJ1-1; 7 nucleotides match TRBD1. The CDR3 is made up of 12 amino acids. Germline CDR1 and CDR2: SNHLY and FYNNEI. With V trimmed by 6 bases and J by 4 bases, 2 bases remained unmatched. The chain's CDR3 is CASSRQGTEAFF. CDR3 coding DNA: TGTGCCAGCAGCAGACAGGGCACTGAAGCTTTCTTT.

This clone was counted a single time. The V and J genes are TRBV12-2 and TRBJ2-3; the D call TRBD2 from the table was never checked on the DNA. TRBV12-2 is annotated as a pseudogene. This CDR3 is built from 17 residues. The CDR3 DNA sequence: TGTGCAAGTCGCTTAGGCCCAATTGCCCGCGGTCTCGATACGCAGTATTTT. It specifies CASRLGPIARGLDTQYF.

The chain carries TRBV7-2 and TRBJ2-1, with a tentative D call TRBD1 (6 bases). Germline lookup yields CDR1 SGHTA and CDR2 FQGNSA. V lost 2 bases to trimming and J lost 4 bases, with 6 bases between them. This CDR3 contains 13 residues. The CDR3 sequence is CASSLTGYNEQFF. The CDR3 DNA follows: TGTGCCAGCAGCTTAACAGGGTACAATGAGCAGTTCTTC.

V and J are TRBV5-1 and TRBJ2-7; D remains ambiguous. Germline V CDR1 and CDR2: SGHRS, YFSETQ. CDR3 length: 15 residues. The ends were cut back, 4 bases at V and 3 bases at J, with 17 bases in the middle. CDR3 protein: CASSEDGVGLYEQYF. CDR3 nucleotide sequence: TGCGCCAGCAGCGAAGACGGAGTGGGTCTCTACGAGCAGTACTTC.

V usage is TRBV24-1 and J usage is TRBJ2-1; 13 bases map to TRBD2. Germline CDR1 KGHDR, CDR2 SFDVKD. V gave up 4 bases and J gave up 7 bases; unmatched junction bases: 9. This CDR3 comprises 17 residues. The CDR3 coding sequence is TGTGCCACCAGTGACCCGACCACTAGCGGGAGGGGAAATGAGCAGTTCTTC. Encoded protein: CATSDPTTSGRGNEQFF.

This chain connects TRBV18 to TRBJ1-1; D not resolved. CDR1 and CDR2 (germline): KGHSH, LQKENI. The V and J ends lost 0 bases and 0 bases respectively, with 14 bases between them. This CDR3 spans 17 amino acids. The CDR3 DNA sequence: TGTGCCAGCTCACCACCGTCTGTGCGGCGGATGAACACTGAAGCTTTCTTT. Protein: CASSPPSVRRMNTEAFF.

In this sample, this clone turned up a few times. This chain joins TRBV11-2 and TRBJ2-3; D is uncertain. Germline CDR1 SGHAT, CDR2 FQNNGV. Trimming removed 1 base at V and 0 bases at J, with 8 bases between. The length of the CDR3 is 15 residues. In DNA form, the CDR3 reads TGTGCCAGCAGCTTAGCGACGACTAGCACAGATACGCAGTATTTT. This sequence encodes CASSLATTSTDTQYF.

The chain has TRBV3-1 (or the pseudogene TRBV3-2) and TRBJ2-7; possibly TRBD2 for D (6 bases). The CDR3 runs 15 residues. Trimming cost V 0 bases and J 2 bases, with 11 bases left between them. In germline, CDR1 is LGHDT, CDR2 YNNKEL (reference sequence). Written as DNA, the CDR3 is TGTGCCAGCAGCCAAGATCCCGGGAGCCCCTACGAGCAGTACTTC. This codes for CASSQDPGSPYEQYF.

This rearrangement joins TRBV11-2 to TRBJ1-2; D is perhaps TRBD1 (5 bases). The germline V gene encodes CDR1 SGHAT and CDR2 FQNNGV. The germline V and J ends were trimmed by 6 bases and 7 bases, with 12 bases remaining between them. The CDR3 covers 12 residues. The CDR3 DNA sequence: TGTGCCAGCAGTAGGGAGGGGCTTGGCTACACCTTC. Translated: CASSREGLGYTF.

This clone showed up just once. The chain links TRBV9 to TRBJ2-5; D unclear. V dropped 3 bases and J dropped 0 bases, with 9 bases sitting between them. The germline V gene has CDR1 SGDLS and CDR2 YYNGEE. The CDR3 sequence is 14 residues long. Written as DNA, the CDR3 is TGTGCCAGCAGCGACAGTTTTTACCAAGAGACCCAGTACTTC. Its translation: CASSDSFYQETQYF.

This clone was counted only a few times. This chain uses TRBV7-9 with TRBJ2-7; D not resolved. Per germline, CDR1 SEHNR and CDR2 FQNEAQ (reference sequence). V was trimmed by 7 bases and J by 3 bases, leaving 13 bases between them. This CDR3 contains 13 residues. This CDR3 reads CASTATAHYEQYF. CDR3 in DNA: TGTGCCAGCACCGCGACTGCACACTACGAGCAGTACTTC. The whole variable domain, remainder taken from reference TRBV7-9 and TRBJ2-7, is DTGVSQNPRHKITKRGQNVTFRCDPISEHNRLYWYRQTLGQGPEFLTYFQNEAQLEKSRLLSDRFSAERPKGSFSTLEIQRTEQGDSAMYLCASTATAHYEQYFGPGTRLTVT.

The chain joins TRBV2 to TRBJ1-2; tentatively, D is TRBD1 (6 bases). The V gene's germline CDR1 is SNHLY and CDR2 FYNNEI. V lost 6 bases and J lost 4, with 18 bases in between. This CDR3 is built from 15 residues. CDR3 DNA: TGTGCCAGCAGGGGATCCAGGGGACCCCGCTATGGCTACACCTTC. Amino acids: CASRGSRGPRYGYTF.

The chain uses TRBV2 and TRBJ1-4, with 10 bases lining up with TRBD1. CDR1 and CDR2 from the germline V gene are SNHLY and FYNNEI. The V gene end was trimmed by 4 bases and the J gene end by 3 bases; junction bases not matched to a gene: 5. The CDR3 is 16 residues long. Here the CDR3 reads CASSVGTGDSNEKLFF. In DNA, the CDR3 is TGTGCCAGCAGTGTAGGGACAGGGGATTCTAATGAAAAACTGTTTTTT.